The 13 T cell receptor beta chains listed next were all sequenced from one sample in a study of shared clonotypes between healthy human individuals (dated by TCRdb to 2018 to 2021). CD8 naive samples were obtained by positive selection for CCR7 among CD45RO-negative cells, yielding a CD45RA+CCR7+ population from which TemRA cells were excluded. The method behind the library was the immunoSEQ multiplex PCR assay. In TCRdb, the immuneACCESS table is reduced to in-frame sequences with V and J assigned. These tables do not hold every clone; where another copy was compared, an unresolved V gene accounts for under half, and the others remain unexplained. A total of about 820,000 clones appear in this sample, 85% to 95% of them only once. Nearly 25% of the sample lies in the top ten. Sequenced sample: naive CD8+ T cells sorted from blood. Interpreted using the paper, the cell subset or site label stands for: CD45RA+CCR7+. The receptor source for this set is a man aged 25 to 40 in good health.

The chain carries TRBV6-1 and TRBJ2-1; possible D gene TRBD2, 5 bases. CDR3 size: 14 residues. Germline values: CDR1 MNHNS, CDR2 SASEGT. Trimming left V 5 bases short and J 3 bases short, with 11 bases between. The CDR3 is CASSPNRDYNEQFF. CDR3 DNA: TGTGCCAGCAGTCCGAATCGGGACTACAATGAGCAGTTCTTC.

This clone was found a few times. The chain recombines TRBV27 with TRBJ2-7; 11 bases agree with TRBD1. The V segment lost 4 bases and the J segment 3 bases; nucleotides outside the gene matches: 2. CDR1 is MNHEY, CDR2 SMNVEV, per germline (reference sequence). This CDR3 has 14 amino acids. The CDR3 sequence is CASSWGQGDYEQYF. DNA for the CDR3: TGTGCCAGCAGTTGGGGACAGGGGGACTACGAGCAGTACTTC.

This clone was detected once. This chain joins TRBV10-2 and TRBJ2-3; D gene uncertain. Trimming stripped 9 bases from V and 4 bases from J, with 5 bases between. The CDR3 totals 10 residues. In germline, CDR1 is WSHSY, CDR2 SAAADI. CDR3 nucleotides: TGCGCCAGTTTAGCAGATACGCAGTATTTT. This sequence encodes CASLADTQYF.

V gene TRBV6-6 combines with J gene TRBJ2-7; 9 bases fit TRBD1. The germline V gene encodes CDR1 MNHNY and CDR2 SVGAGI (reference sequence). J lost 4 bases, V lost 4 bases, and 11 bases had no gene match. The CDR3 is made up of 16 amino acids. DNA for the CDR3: TGTGCCAGCAGTTCCGTCCGGACAGGGGTTCCATACGAGCAGTACTTC. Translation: CASSSVRTGVPYEQYF.

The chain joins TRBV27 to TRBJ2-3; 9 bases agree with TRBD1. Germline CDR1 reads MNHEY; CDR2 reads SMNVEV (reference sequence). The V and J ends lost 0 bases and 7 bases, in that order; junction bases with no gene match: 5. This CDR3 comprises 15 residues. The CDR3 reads CASSLSGQGDYTQYF. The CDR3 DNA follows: TGTGCCAGCAGTTTATCGGGACAGGGTGATTATACGCAGTATTTT.

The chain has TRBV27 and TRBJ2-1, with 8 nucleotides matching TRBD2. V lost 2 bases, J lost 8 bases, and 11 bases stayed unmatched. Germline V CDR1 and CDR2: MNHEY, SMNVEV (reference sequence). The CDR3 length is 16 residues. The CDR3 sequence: CASSLPGSGRVDEQFF. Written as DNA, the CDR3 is TGTGCCAGCAGTTTACCTGGAAGCGGGAGAGTCGATGAGCAGTTCTTC.

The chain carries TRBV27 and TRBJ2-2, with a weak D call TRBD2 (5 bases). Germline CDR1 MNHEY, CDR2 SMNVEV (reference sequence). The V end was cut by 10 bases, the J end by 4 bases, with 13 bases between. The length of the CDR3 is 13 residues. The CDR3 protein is CATGLSLTGELFF. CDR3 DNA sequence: TGTGCCACCGGACTTAGCCTCACCGGGGAGCTGTTTTTT.

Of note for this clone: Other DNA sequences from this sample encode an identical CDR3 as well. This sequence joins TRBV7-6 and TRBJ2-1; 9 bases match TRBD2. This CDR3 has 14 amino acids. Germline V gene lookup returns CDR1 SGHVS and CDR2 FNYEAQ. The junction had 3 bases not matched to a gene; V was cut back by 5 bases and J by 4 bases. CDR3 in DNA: TGTGCCAGCAGCCTTAGCGGGGGTTACAATGAGCAGTTCTTC. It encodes CASSLSGGYNEQFF.

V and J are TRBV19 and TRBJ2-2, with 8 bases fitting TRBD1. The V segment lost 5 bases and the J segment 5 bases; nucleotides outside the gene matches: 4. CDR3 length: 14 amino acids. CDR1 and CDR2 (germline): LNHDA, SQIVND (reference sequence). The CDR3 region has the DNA TGTGCCAGTAGTCCAGGACAGGGTACCGGGGAGCTGTTTTTT. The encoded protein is CASSPGQGTGELFF.

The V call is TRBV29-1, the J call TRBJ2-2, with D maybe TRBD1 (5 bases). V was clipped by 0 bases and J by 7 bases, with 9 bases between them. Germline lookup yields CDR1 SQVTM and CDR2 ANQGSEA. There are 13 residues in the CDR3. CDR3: CSVEEGVGGELFF. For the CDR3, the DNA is TGCAGCGTTGAAGAAGGGGTGGGCGGGGAGCTGTTTTTT.

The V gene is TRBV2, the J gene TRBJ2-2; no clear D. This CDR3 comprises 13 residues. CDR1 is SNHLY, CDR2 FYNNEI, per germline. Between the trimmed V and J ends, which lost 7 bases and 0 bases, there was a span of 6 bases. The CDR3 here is CASILANTGELFF. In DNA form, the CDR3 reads TGTGCCAGCATATTAGCGAACACCGGGGAGCTGTTTTTT.

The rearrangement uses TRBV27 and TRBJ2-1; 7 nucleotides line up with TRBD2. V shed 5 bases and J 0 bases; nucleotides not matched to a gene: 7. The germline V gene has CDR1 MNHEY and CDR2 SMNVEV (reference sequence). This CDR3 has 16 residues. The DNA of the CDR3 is TGTGCCAGCAGTCCGCTGAGCGGGACCTCCTACAATGAGCAGTTCTTC. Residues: CASSPLSGTSYNEQFF.

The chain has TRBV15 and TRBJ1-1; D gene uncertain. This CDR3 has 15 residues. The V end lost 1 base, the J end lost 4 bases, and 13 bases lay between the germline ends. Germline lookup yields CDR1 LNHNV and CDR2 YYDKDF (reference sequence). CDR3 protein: CATSRGKSPGTEAFF. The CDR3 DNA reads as TGTGCCACCAGCAGAGGTAAGTCTCCAGGCACTGAAGCTTTCTTT. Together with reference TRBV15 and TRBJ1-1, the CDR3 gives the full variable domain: DAMVIQNPRYQVTQFGKPVTLSCSQTLNHNVMYWYQQKSSQAPKLLFHYYDKDFNNEADTPDNFQSRRPNTSFCFLDIRSPGLGDTAMYLCATSRGKSPGTEAFFGQGTRLTVV.